Shown below are 10 T cell receptor beta chains from a single sample sequenced in a study of T cell responses to AZD1222 COVID-19 vaccine. Method: immunoSEQ multiplex PCR; TCRdb's copy keeps in-frame clones and lacks some. Of some 150,000 clones detected, about 86% appear once; the ten largest clones hold approximately 4.7%. Sequencing used peripheral blood, obtained 28 days after the second AZD1222 dose. The receptors derive from an adult who received the AZD1222 COVID-19 vaccine.

The J gene is TRBJ1-2, the V gene TRBV7-9; D remains ambiguous. The V gene lost 11 bases and the J gene lost 8 bases, with 9 bases spanning the gap. Germline CDR1 reads SEHNR; CDR2 reads FQNEAQ (reference sequence). The CDR3 consists of 9 residues. In nucleotides, the CDR3 is TGTGCCGCAGGACTGGGCTACACCTTC. Protein: CAAGLGYTF.

The chain links TRBV29-1 to TRBJ2-1, with 9 nucleotides matching TRBD2. In germline, CDR1 is SQVTM, CDR2 ANQGSEA. V was pared by 7 bases and J by 8 bases, with 12 bases of the junction left unmatched. The CDR3 length is 14 residues. CDR3 DNA sequence: TGCAGCGGCTTGGGCGGCGGGAGGGGTGATGAGCAGTTCTTC. Amino acids: CSGLGGGRGDEQFF.

The J gene is TRBJ2-1, the V gene TRBV10-1; 8 positions match TRBD2. Germline V gene lookup returns CDR1 WNHNN and CDR2 SYGVQD (reference sequence). The CDR3 covers 16 residues. V shed 2 bases, J shed 1 base, and the junction held 4 bases outside the gene matches. CDR3 bases: TGCGCCAGCAGTGAGGATGGCGGGAGGTCCTACAATGAGCAGTTCTTC. Its protein is CASSEDGGRSYNEQFF.

The J gene is TRBJ1-3, the V gene TRBV9; 12 positions agree with TRBD1. The CDR3 consists of 17 residues. V was clipped by 3 bases and J by 0 bases; unmatched bases: 4. From germline, CDR1 is SGDLS and CDR2 YYNGEE. The CDR3 reads CASSAGTGGLSGNTIYF. CDR3 in DNA: TGTGCCAGCAGCGCCGGGACAGGGGGCCTCTCTGGAAACACCATATATTTT.

The chain couples TRBV2 to TRBJ1-4; tentative D call: TRBD1 (5 bases). The length of the CDR3 is 15 residues. Germline values: CDR1 SNHLY, CDR2 FYNNEI. Trimming removed 1 base from V and 0 bases from J, with 6 bases in between. The CDR3 bases are TGTGCCAGCAGTGAAGGGGGCCCAACTAATGAAAAACTGTTTTTT. Amino acid sequence: CASSEGGPTNEKLFF. The full variable domain, with the rest looked up from reference TRBV2 and TRBJ1-4, is EPEVTQTPSHQVTQMGQEVILRCVPISNHLYFYWYRQILGQKVEFLVSFYNNEISEKSEIFDDQFSVERPDGSNFTLKIRSTKLEDSAMYFCASSEGGPTNEKLFFGSGTQLSVL.

This sequence joins TRBV7-9 and TRBJ1-1; D might be TRBD1 (5 bases). CDR1 is SEHNR, CDR2 FQNEAQ, per germline (reference sequence). CDR3 length equals 14 residues. V lost 5 bases and J lost 4, with 14 bases in between. The CDR3 DNA is TGTGCCAGCAGCCAGACGCAGGGCGGCACTGAAGCTTTCTTT. Translation: CASSQTQGGTEAFF.

The V gene is TRBV30, the J gene TRBJ2-1; D gene unclear. The germline V gene encodes CDR1 GTSNPN and CDR2 SVGIG (reference sequence). The V end lost 2 bases, the J end lost 7 bases, and 9 bases lay between the germline ends. There are 12 residues in the CDR3. CDR3 residues: CAWSHQENEQFF. The CDR3 nucleotides are TGTGCCTGGAGTCACCAGGAAAATGAGCAGTTCTTC.

V and J are TRBV6-5 and TRBJ1-1, with unresolved D. Germline CDR1 is MNHEY and CDR2 is SVGAGI. The CDR3 covers 13 residues. V was cut by 4 bases and J by 0 bases, with 6 bases left in between. CDR3 coding DNA: TGTGCCAGCAGTTCCAGGATGAACACTGAAGCTTTCTTT. This codes for CASSSRMNTEAFF.

This clone was seen a few times. The gene calls are TRBV6-5 and TRBJ1-1; 7 positions agree with TRBD1. From germline, CDR1 is MNHEY and CDR2 SVGAGI. This CDR3 is 15 amino acids long. V lost 4 bases to trimming and J lost 1 base; unmatched junction nucleotides: 6. The CDR3 reads CASSSGQAANTEAFF. The CDR3 bases are TGTGCCAGCAGTTCAGGACAGGCCGCGAACACTGAAGCTTTCTTT.

The sample holds a few counts of this clone. The chain has TRBV15 and TRBJ2-7; TRBD1 might be the D (5 bases). The V and J ends lost 0 bases and 3 bases respectively, with 9 bases between them. This CDR3 contains 14 residues. Looked up from germline, CDR1 is LNHNV and CDR2 is YYDKDF (reference sequence). Here the CDR3 DNA reads TGTGCCACCAGCAGAGAGACAGTGAACTACGAGCAGTACTTC. As protein: CATSRETVNYEQYF.